This record looks at one T cell receptor beta chain sequence and its context. This record belongs to a study of cytomegalovirus exposure and HLA in healthy donors. Trimming at V came to 4 bases and at J to 3 bases, leaving 12 bases not matched to a gene. The CDR3 is 17 residues long. Germline values: CDR1 MGHRA, CDR2 YSYEKL. Primers included in the PCR were 60 Vbeta and 13 Jbeta primers. Clones were read by immunoSEQ multiplex PCR, and TCRdb kept only the in-frame ones, dropping some. The repertoire consists of 100,000 to 150,000 clones, with 78% occurring once and the leading ten covering roughly a tenth.

This rearrangement joins TRBV4-1 to TRBJ2-7; 10 nucleotides align to TRBD2. The sequence was obtained from a man aged 25-40 years in good health and CMV-seropositive. Material for sequencing was PBMCs. The CDR3, as DNA: TGCGCCAGCAGCCGGAGCGAGCTAGCGGGAGATGGCTACGAGCAGTACTTC. Protein: CASSRSELAGDGYEQYF.